This T cell receptor beta chain comes out of a study of shared clonotypes between healthy human individuals. Under the authors' procedure: ImmunoSEQ output lacked quality scores and full-length reads, limiting matched filtering. Sequencing used immunoSEQ multiplex PCR; TCRdb keeps in-frame clones, though not all of them. D and trimming come from the DNA, and the V and J calls and clone size come from that table. The sample lists millions of clones; approximately 94% were seen once. CD45RO-negative, CCR7-selected cells formed the naive CD8 fraction, which excluded terminally differentiated effector memory CD45RA+ cells. Points from the study as a whole: Non-shared clonotypes had lower generation probabilities than clonotypes shared by all four sorted-subset donors. As a rule, naive subsets had a larger estimated richness than memory subsets. Approximately 5% was the fraction of naive CD4 clonotypes found shared across a few donors.

About this clone: Its cognate antigen is unknown.

This CDR3 region has 11 residues. V usage is TRBV21-1 and J usage is TRBJ2-7. TRBV21-1 is a pseudogene. The sequence derives from a man between 18 and 29 years old in good health. Sequencing input: naive CD8+ T cells sorted from blood. The CDR3 here is CASPHWGEQYF. The CDR3, as DNA: TGTGCCAGCCCCCACTGGGGGGAGCAGTACTTC.